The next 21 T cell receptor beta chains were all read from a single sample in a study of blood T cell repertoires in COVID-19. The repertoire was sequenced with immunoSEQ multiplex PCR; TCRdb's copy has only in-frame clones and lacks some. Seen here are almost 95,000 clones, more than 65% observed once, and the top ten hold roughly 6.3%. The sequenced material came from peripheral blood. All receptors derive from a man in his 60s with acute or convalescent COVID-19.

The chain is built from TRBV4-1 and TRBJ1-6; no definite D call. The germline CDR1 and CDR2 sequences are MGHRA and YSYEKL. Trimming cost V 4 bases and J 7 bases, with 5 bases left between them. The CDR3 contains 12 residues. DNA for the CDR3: TGCGCCAGCAGCCGAACAAATTCACCCCTCCACTTT. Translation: CASSRTNSPLHF.

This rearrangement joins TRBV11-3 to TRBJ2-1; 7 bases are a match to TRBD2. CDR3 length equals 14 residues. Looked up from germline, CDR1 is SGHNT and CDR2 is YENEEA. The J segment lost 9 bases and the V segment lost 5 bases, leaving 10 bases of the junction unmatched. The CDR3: CASSPPGGMGEQFF. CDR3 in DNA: TGTGCCAGCAGCCCTCCGGGGGGTATGGGTGAGCAGTTCTTC.

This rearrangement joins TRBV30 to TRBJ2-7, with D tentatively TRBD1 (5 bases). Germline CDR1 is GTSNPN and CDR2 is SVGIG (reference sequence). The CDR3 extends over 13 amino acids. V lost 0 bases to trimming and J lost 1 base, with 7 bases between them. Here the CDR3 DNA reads TGTGCCTGGAGTGTGACAGTGTCCTACGAGCAGTACTTC. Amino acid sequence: CAWSVTVSYEQYF.

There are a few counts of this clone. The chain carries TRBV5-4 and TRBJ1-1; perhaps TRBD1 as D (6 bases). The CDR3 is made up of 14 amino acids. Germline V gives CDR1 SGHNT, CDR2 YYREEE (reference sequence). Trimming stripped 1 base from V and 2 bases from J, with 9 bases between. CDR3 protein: CASSLKGVNTEAFF. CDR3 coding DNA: TGTGCCAGCAGCTTGAAGGGGGTAAACACTGAAGCTTTCTTT.

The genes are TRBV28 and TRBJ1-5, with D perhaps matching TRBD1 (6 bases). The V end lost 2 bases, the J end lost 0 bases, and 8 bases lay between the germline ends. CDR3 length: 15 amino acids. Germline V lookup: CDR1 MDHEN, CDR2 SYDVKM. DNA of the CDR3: TGTGCCAGCAGTTTAACAGGGTATAGCAATCAGCCCCAGCATTTT. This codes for CASSLTGYSNQPQHF.

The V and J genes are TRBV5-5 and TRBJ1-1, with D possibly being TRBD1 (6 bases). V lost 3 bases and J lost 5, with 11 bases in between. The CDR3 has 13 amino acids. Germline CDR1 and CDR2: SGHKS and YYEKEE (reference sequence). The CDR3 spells CASSSTGKTEAFF. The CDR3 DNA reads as TGTGCCAGCAGCTCAACAGGGAAAACTGAAGCTTTCTTT.

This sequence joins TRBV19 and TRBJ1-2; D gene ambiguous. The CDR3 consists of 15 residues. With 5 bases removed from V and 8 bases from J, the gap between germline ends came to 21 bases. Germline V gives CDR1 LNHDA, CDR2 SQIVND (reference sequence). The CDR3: CASSPNPSMPQGYTF. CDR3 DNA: TGTGCCAGTAGTCCCAACCCCTCGATGCCACAGGGCTACACCTTC.

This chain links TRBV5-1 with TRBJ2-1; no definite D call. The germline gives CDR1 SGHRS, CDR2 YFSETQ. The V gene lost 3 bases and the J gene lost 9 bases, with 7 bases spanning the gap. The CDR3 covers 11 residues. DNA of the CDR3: TGCGCCAGCAGCTCAAGTAGTGAGCAGTTCTTC. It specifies CASSSSSEQFF.

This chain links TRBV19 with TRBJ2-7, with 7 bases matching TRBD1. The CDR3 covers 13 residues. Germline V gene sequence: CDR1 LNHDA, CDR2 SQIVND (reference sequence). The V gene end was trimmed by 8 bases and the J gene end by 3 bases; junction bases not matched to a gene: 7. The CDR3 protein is CASSMGTVYEQYF. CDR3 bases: TGTGCCAGTTCAATGGGGACAGTCTACGAGCAGTACTTC.

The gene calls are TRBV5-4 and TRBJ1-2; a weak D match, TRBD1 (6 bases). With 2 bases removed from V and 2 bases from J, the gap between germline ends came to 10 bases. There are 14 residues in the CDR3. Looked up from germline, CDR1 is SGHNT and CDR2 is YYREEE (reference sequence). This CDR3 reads CASSLQGSNYGYTF. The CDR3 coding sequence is TGTGCCAGCAGCTTACAGGGAAGCAACTATGGCTACACCTTC.

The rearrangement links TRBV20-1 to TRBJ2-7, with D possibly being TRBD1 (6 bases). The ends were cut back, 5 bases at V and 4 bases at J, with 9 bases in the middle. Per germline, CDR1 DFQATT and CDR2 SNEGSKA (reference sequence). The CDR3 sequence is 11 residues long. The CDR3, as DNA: TGCAGTGCTCACCAGGGGTACGAGCAGTACTTC. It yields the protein CSAHQGYEQYF.

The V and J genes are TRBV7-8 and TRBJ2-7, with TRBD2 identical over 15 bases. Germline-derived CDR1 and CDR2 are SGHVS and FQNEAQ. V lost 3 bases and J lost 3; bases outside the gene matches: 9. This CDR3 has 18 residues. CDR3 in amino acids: CASSLRGLAGGDLYEQYF. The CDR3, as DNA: TGTGCCAGCAGCTTGAGAGGACTAGCGGGAGGGGATCTCTACGAGCAGTACTTC.

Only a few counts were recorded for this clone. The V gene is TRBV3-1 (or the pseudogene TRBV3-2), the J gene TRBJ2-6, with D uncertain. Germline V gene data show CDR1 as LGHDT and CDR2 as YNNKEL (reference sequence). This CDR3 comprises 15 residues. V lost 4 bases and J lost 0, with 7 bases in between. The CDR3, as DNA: TGTGCCAGCAGCCCAACAGCCTCTGGGGCCAACGTCCTGACTTTC. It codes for CASSPTASGANVLTF.

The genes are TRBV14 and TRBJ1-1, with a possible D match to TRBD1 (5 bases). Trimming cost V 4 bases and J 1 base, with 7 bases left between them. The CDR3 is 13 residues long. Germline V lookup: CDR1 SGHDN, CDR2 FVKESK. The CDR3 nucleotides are TGTGCCAGCAGCCTCGACAGGAACACTGAAGCTTTCTTT. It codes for CASSLDRNTEAFF.

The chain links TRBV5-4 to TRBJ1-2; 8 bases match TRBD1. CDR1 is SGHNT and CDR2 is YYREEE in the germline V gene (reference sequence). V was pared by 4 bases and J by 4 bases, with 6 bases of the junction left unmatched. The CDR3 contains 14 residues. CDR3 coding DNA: TGTGCCAGCAGCCGGGGACAGGCCGGCTATGGCTACACCTTC. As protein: CASSRGQAGYGYTF.

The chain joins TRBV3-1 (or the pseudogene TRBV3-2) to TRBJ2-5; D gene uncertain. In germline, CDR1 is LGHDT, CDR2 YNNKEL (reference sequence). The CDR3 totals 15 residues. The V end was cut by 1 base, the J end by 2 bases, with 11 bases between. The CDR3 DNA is TGTGCCAGCAGCCAAGGAGGCCGGCTACAAGAGACCCAGTACTTC. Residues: CASSQGGRLQETQYF.

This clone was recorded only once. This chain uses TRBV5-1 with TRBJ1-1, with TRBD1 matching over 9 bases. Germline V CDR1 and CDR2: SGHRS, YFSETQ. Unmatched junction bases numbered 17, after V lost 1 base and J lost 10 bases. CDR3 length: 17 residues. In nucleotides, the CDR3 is TGCGCCAGCAGCTTGTTGCCCCGCTCGACAGGGGGTGGAGGAGCTTTCTTT. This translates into CASSLLPRSTGGGGAFF.

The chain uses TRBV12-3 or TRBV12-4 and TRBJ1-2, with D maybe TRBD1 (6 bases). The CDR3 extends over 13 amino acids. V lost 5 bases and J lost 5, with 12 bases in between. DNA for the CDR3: TGTGCCAGCAGTCCGGGACATCGATATGGCTACACCTTC. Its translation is CASSPGHRYGYTF.

The CDR3 DNA reads as TGTGCCAGCAGTTACAGAGCCGATGAGCAGTTCTTC. Translation: CASSYRADEQFF. The rearrangement joins TRBV6-6 to TRBJ2-1; D is ambiguous. From germline, CDR1 is MNHNY and CDR2 SVGAGI (reference sequence). V dropped 2 bases and J dropped 8 bases, with 7 bases sitting between them. The CDR3 contains 12 residues.

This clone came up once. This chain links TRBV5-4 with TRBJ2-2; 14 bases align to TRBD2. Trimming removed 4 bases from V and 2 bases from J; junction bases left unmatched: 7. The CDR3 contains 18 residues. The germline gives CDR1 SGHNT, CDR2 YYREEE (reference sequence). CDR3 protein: CASSGTSGGPTNTGELFF. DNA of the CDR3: TGTGCCAGCAGCGGGACTAGCGGGGGACCAACCAACACCGGGGAGCTGTTTTTT.

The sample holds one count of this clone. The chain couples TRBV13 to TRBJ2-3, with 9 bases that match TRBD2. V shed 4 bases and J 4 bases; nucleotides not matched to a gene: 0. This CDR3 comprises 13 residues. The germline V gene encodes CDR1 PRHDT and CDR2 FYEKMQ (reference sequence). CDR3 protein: CASSSSGADTQYF. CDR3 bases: TGTGCCAGCAGCTCTAGCGGGGCAGATACGCAGTATTTT.